Listed below are T cell receptor beta chains from one sample, sequenced in a study of vaccination effects on CD4 cells after COVID-19. Their target antigens are unknown. Generated by immunoSEQ multiplex PCR, the TCRdb table keeps only in-frame clones and is missing some. The repertoire holds under 40,000 clones, with about 70% as singletons. The input for sequencing was CD4+ T cells from PBMCs cultured with HCoV-229E spike peptides, taken after COVID-19 vaccination. These receptors all come from a human donor who received a COVID-19 vaccine. The CDR3 runs from the conserved cysteine through the conserved F or W. Each record gives: V gene, clone size, J gene, D gene, CDR3 DNA, CDR3 protein. The D gene is left open where the match is weak. Rows may omit the clone size; those that give it use once, few, many or a size class.

V gene: TRBV5-1
clone size: .
J gene: TRBJ2-1
D gene: .
CDR3 DNA: TGCGCCAGCAGCTTGGGGGTCGGCGGCCGCTCCTACAATGAGCAGTTCTTC
CDR3 protein: CASSLGVGGRSYNEQFF

V gene: TRBV10-1
clone size: .
J gene: TRBJ2-1
D gene: TRBD2
CDR3 DNA: TGCGCCAGCAGTGAAAGCGGGAGATACAATGAGCAGTTCTTC
CDR3 protein: CASSESGRYNEQFF

V gene: TRBV19
clone size: once
J gene: TRBJ1-4
D gene: .
CDR3 DNA: TGTGCCAGTAGTACTAACGCCGAGAGAGAAAAACTGTTTTTT
CDR3 protein: CASSTNAEREKLFF

V gene: TRBV13
clone size: .
J gene: TRBJ2-7
D gene: TRBD2
CDR3 DNA: TGTGCCAGCAGCATGGGAGCTAGCGGTGAAACCTACGAGCAGTACTTC
CDR3 protein: CASSMGASGETYEQYF

V gene: TRBV9
clone size: .
J gene: TRBJ2-3
D gene: TRBD1
CDR3 DNA: TGTGCCAGCAGCGTGAGACAGGGTGCAGATACGCAGTATTTT
CDR3 protein: CASSVRQGADTQYF

V gene: TRBV18
clone size: .
J gene: TRBJ2-1
D gene: TRBD2
CDR3 DNA: TGTGCCAGCTCACCACCGAATGGGCTAGCGGGTCATGTTGAGCAGTTCTTC
CDR3 protein: CASSPPNGLAGHVEQFF

V gene: TRBV5-1
clone size: .
J gene: TRBJ1-1
D gene: .
CDR3 DNA: TGCGCCAGCAGCCCCCGGGAGGGAGGGAACACTGAAGCTTTCTTT
CDR3 protein: CASSPREGGNTEAFF

V gene: TRBV5-1
clone size: .
J gene: TRBJ2-5
D gene: TRBD1
CDR3 DNA: TGCGCCACCACACAGACAGGGGAAGGGACCCAGTACTTC
CDR3 protein: CATTQTGEGTQYF

V gene: TRBV7-9
clone size: .
J gene: TRBJ1-4
D gene: .
CDR3 DNA: TGTGCCAGCAGCTTTTTAAGTAGGCCAGCAACTAATGAAAAACTGTTTTTT
CDR3 protein: CASSFLSRPATNEKLFF

V gene: TRBV27
clone size: .
J gene: TRBJ1-5
D gene: .
CDR3 DNA: TGTGCCAGCAGTTTAAGTAGGGGGAGTCAGCCCCAGCATTTT
CDR3 protein: CASSLSRGSQPQHF

V gene: TRBV10-3
clone size: .
J gene: TRBJ1-1
D gene: TRBD1
CDR3 DNA: TGTGCCATCAGTGTCGACAGGGGTAGCACTGAAGCTTTCTTT
CDR3 protein: CAISVDRGSTEAFF

V gene: TRBV19
clone size: .
J gene: TRBJ1-5
D gene: .
CDR3 DNA: TGTGCCAGTACCCCGGGTGGGGGCCCGTACGGCAATCAGCCCCAGCATTTT
CDR3 protein: CASTPGGGPYGNQPQHF

V gene: TRBV11-2
clone size: .
J gene: TRBJ2-1
D gene: TRBD1
CDR3 DNA: TGTGCCAGCAGCCTCCGGGACAGATCGTACAATGAGCAGTTCTTC
CDR3 protein: CASSLRDRSYNEQFF

V gene: TRBV7-8
clone size: .
J gene: TRBJ2-4
D gene: .
CDR3 DNA: TGTGCCAGCAGCAATCGAGGAGGAAACATTCAGTACTTC
CDR3 protein: CASSNRGGNIQYF

V gene: TRBV10-3
clone size: .
J gene: TRBJ2-7
D gene: .
CDR3 DNA: TGTGCCATCAGTGAGGGGGCGGGGTCCGAGCAGTACTTC
CDR3 protein: CAISEGAGSEQYF

V gene: TRBV2
clone size: once
J gene: TRBJ2-7
D gene: .
CDR3 DNA: TGTGCCAGTAGCCAGTTGGGATCCTACGAGCAGTACTTC
CDR3 protein: CASSQLGSYEQYF

V gene: TRBV5-6
clone size: few
J gene: TRBJ1-6
D gene: .
CDR3 DNA: TGTGCCAGCAGCTTCCAGGCGGGGGCGCCCCTCCACTTT
CDR3 protein: CASSFQAGAPLHF